What follows are 16 T cell receptor delta chains derived from one specimen sequenced in a study of DNA immune sequencing with unique molecular identifiers. A 32-plex genomic DNA assay used primers for all 8 TRDV and 4 TRDJ genes. In two to three barcoding PCR cycles, molecules received a 12-nucleotide UMI, then adapter PCR followed. TCRdb used CATT to re-call clones from the multiplex PCR reads. The sample holds 5,000 or so delta-chain clones, 10% to 15% seen once. The material sequenced was gamma-delta T cells enriched from blood buffy coat, or unenriched PBMCs (not recorded which). These receptors originate from a human donor in good health.

This clone was counted only a few times. TCRdb attributes to this sequence the protein of a much larger clone, which differs from the DNA translation at residue 12; a read error is likely, and the protein displayed is translated from the DNA. This rearrangement joins TRDV2 to TRDJ1; 11 bases match TRDD3. J gave up 0 bases and V 0 bases, and 11 bases lay outside the gene matches. Germline V gene lookup returns CDR1 GEAIGNYY and CDR2 EKD. The CDR3 extends over 19 amino acids. CDR3 loop: CACDTLKAGGYSDTDKLIF. CDR3 coding DNA: TGTGCCTGTGACACCCTTAAAGCTGGGGGATACTCGGACACCGATAAACTCATCTTT.

This clone was counted many times. This DNA translates differently at residue 13 from the TCRdb protein, which is that of a much larger clone; a read error is likely, and the protein shown is the DNA's own translation. The chain joins TRDV2 to TRDJ1, with 12 bases identical to TRDD3. Per germline, CDR1 GEAIGNYY and CDR2 EKD. The CDR3 consists of 16 residues. The DNA of the CDR3 is TGTGCCTGTGACAAGCTGGGGGATACGCAGGCCGATAGACTCATCTTT. Amino acids: CACDKLGDTQADRLIF.

As to this clone: A read error is the likely source, as a far larger clone sits one nucleotide away. The chain employs TRDV2 and TRDJ3; 7 bases map to TRDD3. This CDR3 has 22 amino acids. V was clipped by 6 bases and J by 0 bases; unmatched bases: 22. Germline CDR1 GEAIGNYY, CDR2 EKD. CDR3: CACYPTGVGGPESSWDTRQMFF. In nucleotides, the CDR3 is TGTGCCTGTTACCCAACCGGGGTTGGGGGACCCGAGAGCTCCTGGGACACCCGACAGATGTTTTTC.

No V segment was called; the J segment is TRDJ1; TRDD3 reflects the table's D call only, with no check against the DNA. The CDR3 has 20 residues. This CDR3 is CALGEILPPPTDGDRDKLIF. The CDR3 region has the DNA TGTGCTCTTGGGGAAATACTCCCGCCTCCTACCGATGGGGATAGGGATAAACTCATCTTT.

A word on this clone: It differs at one base from a far larger clone, so likely a read error. This sample also contains other DNA sequences that code for the same CDR3. V and J are TRDV2 and TRDJ2; the match to TRDD3 covers 12 bases. Germline V gene sequence: CDR1 GEAIGNYY, CDR2 EKD. The CDR3 has 20 amino acids. DNA of the CDR3: TGTGCCTGTGACACCGTCGTACTGGGGGATACCCCAACCGGTTCAGCTCAACTCTTCTTT. Translation gives CACDTVVLGDTPTGSAQLFF.

Details on this clone: A far larger clone is off by one base, so a read error is likely. At the DNA level, this CDR3 is encoded by other sequences in the same sample as well. For the CDR3, the DNA is TGTGCCTGTGACAAAGTGGGGGATACCGATAAACTCATCTTT. Translating it yields CACDKVGDTDKLIF. This rearrangement joins TRDV2 to TRDJ1; 8 nucleotides match TRDD3. The CDR3 is made up of 14 amino acids. The germline V gene has CDR1 GEAIGNYY and CDR2 EKD. J gave up 2 bases and V 2 bases, and 3 bases lay outside the gene matches.

The chain joins TRDV1 to TRDJ1; weak D call: TRDD3 (6 bases). Here the J gene was assigned by germline matching of the DNA, as TCRdb has none. The V end was cut by 2 bases, the J end by 0 bases, with 40 bases between. Germline CDR1 is TSWWSYY and CDR2 is QGS. The CDR3 is 25 amino acids. DNA for the CDR3: TGTGCTCTTGGGGAAGGGTACTCTGCTTTGAATCACTTGCCCTTGGGGGCCCCGTACACCGATAAACTCATCTTT. Translation: CALGEGYSALNHLPLGAPYTDKLIF.

The J gene was reported as TRDJ1; the V gene went uncalled; no DNA check was done on the table's D call, TRDD3. The CDR3 contains 18 residues. In DNA form, the CDR3 reads TGTGCTCTTGGGGAAAGGTTGAGGACTGGGGGATACCTCGATAAACTCATCTTT. Translated: CALGERLRTGGYLDKLIF.

This clone was found many times. Other DNA sequences in this sample translate to the same CDR3. J is TRDJ1 and V is TRDV1; 11 nucleotides line up with TRDD3. Assignment of the J gene here rests on matching the DNA to germline, because TCRdb gives none. V lost 2 bases, J lost 1 base, and 27 bases stayed unmatched. CDR1 is TSWWSYY and CDR2 is QGS in the germline V gene. This CDR3 contains 24 residues. CDR3 residues: CALGETYFLPLVGGYAKGTDKLIF. DNA of the CDR3: TGTGCTCTTGGGGAAACATACTTCCTACCGCTTGTTGGGGGATACGCGAAGGGCACCGATAAACTCATCTTT.

Sample share makes this clone medium-sized. The chain joins TRDV2 to TRDJ1; D is possibly TRDD3 (6 bases). The CDR3 runs 17 residues. Per the germline V gene, CDR1 is GEAIGNYY and CDR2 is EKD. V lost 3 bases, J lost 0 bases, and 19 bases lay in between. The CDR3 sequence is CACDPVLGRPYTDKLIF. CDR3 coding DNA: TGTGCCTGTGACCCAGTACTGGGTCGCCCTTACACCGATAAACTCATCTTT.

There are many counts of this clone. The chain has TRDV1 and TRDJ1; TRDD3 aligns across 10 bases. The V gene's germline CDR1 is TSWWSYY and CDR2 QGS. V trimming: 2 bases; J trimming: 0 bases; junction bases outside the gene matches: 27. This CDR3 has 24 amino acids. This CDR3 reads CALGELDPSLTYWGIGGYTDKLIF. The DNA for the CDR3 is TGTGCTCTTGGGGAATTAGACCCTTCCCTTACGTACTGGGGGATTGGGGGGTACACCGATAAACTCATCTTT.

This clone has just a few counts. Here the J gene is TRDJ1 and the V gene is not called; no DNA check was done on the table's D call, TRDD3. The CDR3 sequence is 17 residues long. The CDR3 sequence: CALGELNLRDKADKLIF. The CDR3 bases are TGTGCTCTTGGGGAACTGAACCTACGGGATAAAGCCGATAAACTCATCTTT.

As regards this clone: TCRdb's protein, taken from a much larger clone, differs from this DNA's translation at residue 11, likely owing to a read error; the protein displayed comes from the DNA. V and J are TRDV2 and TRDJ1; 9 bases are a match to TRDD3. CDR1 is GEAIGNYY and CDR2 is EKD in the germline V gene. The CDR3 sequence is 17 residues long. J gave up 0 bases and V 0 bases, and 7 bases lay outside the gene matches. This CDR3 reads CACDTLTGGPHTDKLIF. CDR3 sequence (DNA): TGTGCCTGTGACACCCTTACTGGGGGACCCCACACCGATAAACTCATCTTT.

This clone turned up a few times. This sequence joins TRDV1 and TRDJ1; the match to TRDD2 covers 8 bases. TCRdb leaves out the J gene; it was filled in here by matching the DNA to germline. The germline V gene has CDR1 TSWWSYY and CDR2 QGS. V dropped 1 base and J dropped 0; count of bases not matched to a gene: 25. The CDR3 totals 23 residues. Written as DNA, the CDR3 is TGTGCTCTTGGGGAACCTCGTATTACTTCCTACGGGATAGACGCGTCAGACACCGATAAACTCATCTTT. Encoded protein: CALGEPRITSYGIDASDTDKLIF.

The rearrangement links TRDV1 to TRDJ1; 13 bases fit TRDD3. TCRdb carries no J gene annotation; the J gene was assigned here by matching the DNA with germline. The CDR3 covers 25 residues. The germline V gene has CDR1 TSWWSYY and CDR2 QGS. With 5 bases clipped from V and 0 bases from J, the junction kept 30 bases outside the gene matches. In nucleotides, the CDR3 is TGTGCTCTTGGGAAGCAACCTTCCTACCTCTCCGTACTGGGGGATACGGGAAGGTACACCGATAAACTCATCTTT. It translates to CALGKQPSYLSVLGDTGRYTDKLIF.

This clone appeared a few times. The protein recorded in TCRdb matches a much larger clone and deviates from this DNA's translation at residue 8, suggesting a read error; the protein here is obtained by translating the DNA. The chain has TRDV2 and TRDJ1; D possibly corresponds to TRDD3 (6 bases). The CDR3 runs 18 residues. Trimming cost V 0 bases and J 0 bases, with 19 bases left between them. CDR1 is GEAIGNYY, CDR2 EKD, per germline. CDR3 loop: CACDTVARGSQYTDKLIF. Written as DNA, the CDR3 is TGTGCCTGTGACACCGTGGCTAGGGGATCCCAGTACACCGATAAACTCATCTTT.